Shown below are 28 T cell receptor beta chains from a single sample sequenced in a study of blood T cell repertoires in COVID-19. Clones were sequenced by immunoSEQ multiplex PCR, and TCRdb holds only the in-frame ones, with some missing. The data hold 30,000 to 35,000 clones, with 88% observed a single time. Input material: peripheral blood. The receptors stem from a man in his 60s with COVID-19, enrolled during active disease.

This clone has more than one count but fewer than ten. The CDR3 protein is CASSQEEQGSYEQYF. CDR3 bases: TGCGCCAGCAGCCAAGAAGAACAGGGTTCCTACGAGCAGTACTTC. This chain joins TRBV4-1 and TRBJ2-7; D possibly corresponds to TRBD1 (6 bases). Looked up from germline, CDR1 is MGHRA and CDR2 is YSYEKL. The CDR3 is 15 amino acids. V was clipped by 0 bases and J by 1 base, with 10 bases between them.

V usage is TRBV12-3 or TRBV12-4 and J usage is TRBJ2-3; D unclear. V lost 4 bases and J lost 4, with 9 bases in between. This CDR3 is built from 13 residues. CDR3 coding DNA: TGTGCCAGCAGTTCACTGAAGCCAGATACGCAGTATTTT. It is translated as CASSSLKPDTQYF.

With regard to this clone: Other DNA sequences in this sample translate to the same CDR3. V usage is TRBV29-1 and J usage is TRBJ1-1; 9 bases match TRBD1. Looked up from germline, CDR1 is SQVTM and CDR2 is ANQGSEA. The CDR3 has 13 amino acids. The J segment lost 3 bases and the V segment lost 3 bases, leaving 2 bases of the junction unmatched. The CDR3 DNA reads TGCAGCGTTGAGGGACAGGGAGACACTGAAGCTTTCTTT. Amino acids: CSVEGQGDTEAFF.

The chain combines TRBV28 with TRBJ2-2; D possibly corresponds to TRBD2 (6 bases). V dropped 6 bases and J dropped 3 bases, with 20 bases sitting between them. Germline loops: CDR1 MDHEN, CDR2 SYDVKM. CDR3 length equals 17 residues. In DNA form, the CDR3 reads TGTGCCAGCAGACTTTTTAGTTGGCGGGAATACACCGGGGAGCTGTTTTTT. It translates to CASRLFSWREYTGELFF.

The chain employs TRBV5-4 and TRBJ2-5; 11 nucleotides agree with TRBD2. V shed 4 bases and J 4 bases; nucleotides not matched to a gene: 12. Germline-derived CDR1 and CDR2 are SGHNT and YYREEE (reference sequence). This CDR3 is 17 amino acids long. The CDR3 sequence is CASSGGAGLAESETQYF. DNA for the CDR3: TGTGCCAGCAGCGGGGGAGCGGGACTAGCGGAGTCAGAGACCCAGTACTTC. Using reference TRBV5-4 and TRBJ2-5 for the parts outside the CDR3, the full variable domain is ETGVTQSPTHLIKTRGQQVTLRCSSQSGHNTVSWYQQALGQGPQFIFQYYREEENGRGNFPPRFSGLQFPNYSSELNVNALELDDSALYLCASSGGAGLAESETQYFGPGTRLLVL.

The chain employs TRBV6-5 and TRBJ1-2; TRBD1 matches at 7 bases. The V gene end was trimmed by 10 bases and the J gene end by 4 bases; junction bases not matched to a gene: 15. The germline gives CDR1 MNHEY, CDR2 SVGAGI. The CDR3 consists of 15 residues. The CDR3 sequence is CATQNSTGTVYGYTF. DNA for the CDR3: TGTGCCACCCAAAACTCGACCGGGACAGTCTATGGCTACACCTTC.

This clone was seen more than once but under ten times. The chain has TRBV3-1 (or the pseudogene TRBV3-2) and TRBJ2-3; D unclear. CDR1 LGHDT and CDR2 YNNKEL come from the germline V gene (reference sequence). This CDR3 has 14 residues. V gave up 0 bases and J gave up 1 base, with 5 bases separating them. CDR3 coding DNA: TGTGCCAGCAGCCAAGACGCAGGCACAGATACGCAGTATTTT. Its protein product is CASSQDAGTDTQYF.

This clone was seen more than once but under ten times. V usage is TRBV7-9 and J usage is TRBJ1-2; maybe TRBD1 (6 bases). This CDR3 has 14 amino acids. The ends were cut back, 5 bases at V and 8 bases at J, with 18 bases in the middle. Germline values: CDR1 SEHNR, CDR2 FQNEAQ (reference sequence). The chain's CDR3 is CASSPQGGVGGYTF. CDR3 in DNA: TGTGCCAGCAGCCCCCAAGGGGGGGTGGGAGGCTACACCTTC.

The chain employs TRBV29-1 and TRBJ2-7, with 9 bases lining up with TRBD2. Unmatched junction bases numbered 2, after V lost 6 bases and J lost 2 bases. The CDR3 runs 12 residues. CDR1 and CDR2 (germline): SQVTM, ANQGSEA. This CDR3 reads CSVLAGTYEQYF. The CDR3 coding sequence is TGCAGCGTCCTAGCGGGAACCTACGAGCAGTACTTC.

This chain connects TRBV6-5 to TRBJ2-7, with 7 bases that match TRBD2. This CDR3 has 14 residues. CDR1 is MNHEY and CDR2 is SVGAGI in the germline V gene. J was trimmed by 3 bases and V by 5 bases; bases with no gene match: 7. Here the CDR3 DNA reads TGTGCCAGCAGTCCTGACTGGGGGGGCTACGAGCAGTACTTC. It codes for CASSPDWGGYEQYF.

The chain recombines TRBV28 with TRBJ1-5; tentatively, D is TRBD1 (5 bases). Per the germline V gene, CDR1 is MDHEN and CDR2 is SYDVKM. This CDR3 region has 18 residues. V was trimmed by 6 bases and J by 3 bases, leaving 24 bases between them. CDR3 nucleotides: TGTGCCAGCAGCGGGGGGGAGGCTACTACGTGGTCCAATCAGCCCCAGCATTTT. Residues: CASSGGEATTWSNQPQHF. The full variable domain, with the rest looked up from reference TRBV28 and TRBJ1-5, is DVKVTQSSRYLVKRTGEKVFLECVQDMDHENMFWYRQDPGLGLRLIYFSYDVKMKEKGDIPEGYSVSREKKERFSLILESASTNQTSMYLCASSGGEATTWSNQPQHFGDGTRLSIL.

J is TRBJ2-1 and V is TRBV5-1; 7 bases align to TRBD1. V was clipped by 2 bases and J by 7 bases; unmatched bases: 3. Germline-derived CDR1 and CDR2 are SGHRS and YFSETQ. The CDR3 contains 13 residues. This chain's CDR3 is CASSLDRVNEQFF. The CDR3 DNA reads TGCGCCAGCAGCTTAGACAGGGTTAATGAGCAGTTCTTC. Using reference TRBV5-1 and TRBJ2-1 for the parts outside the CDR3, the full variable domain is KAGVTQTPRYLIKTRGQQVTLSCSPISGHRSVSWYQQTPGQGLQFLFEYFSETQRNKGNFPGRFSGRQFSNSRSEMNVSTLELGDSALYLCASSLDRVNEQFFGPGTRLTVL.

This clone was found once. The chain links TRBV6-2 or TRBV6-3 to TRBJ2-4; D possibly corresponds to TRBD2 (6 bases). Trimming pared 4 bases from V and 9 bases from J, leaving 13 bases between. The CDR3 has 13 residues. Germline CDR1 MNHEY, CDR2 SVGEGT. The CDR3 sequence: CASSWIVGGIQYF. DNA of the CDR3: TGTGCCAGCAGTTGGATAGTGGGGGGCATTCAGTACTTC.

On this clone itself: Other DNA sequences in this sample translate to the same CDR3. J is TRBJ2-5 and V is TRBV29-1; D is possibly TRBD1 (8 bases). V dropped 7 bases and J dropped 5 bases, with 14 bases sitting between them. The germline V gene has CDR1 SQVTM and CDR2 ANQGSEA. This CDR3 is 12 amino acids long. The CDR3 reads CSADRGGETQYF. CDR3 DNA sequence: TGCAGCGCCGACAGGGGAGGGGAGACCCAGTACTTC.

This clone is a singleton in its sample. This chain connects TRBV5-6 to TRBJ2-3; D possibly corresponds to TRBD1 (8 bases). Germline values: CDR1 SGHDT, CDR2 YYEEEE. The V end lost 4 bases, the J end lost 2 bases, and 20 bases lay between the germline ends. The CDR3 is 17 residues long. For the CDR3, the DNA is TGTGCCAGCAGCGGGGGGGCCGGGACAGGAATCACAGATACGCAGTATTTT. This sequence encodes CASSGGAGTGITDTQYF.

DNA of the CDR3: TGCGCCAGCGGCCCGTCCCGGGGACAGGGTCCCTACGAGCAGTACTTC. The encoded protein is CASGPSRGQGPYEQYF. This sequence joins TRBV5-1 and TRBJ2-7; 9 positions agree with TRBD1. Germline V gives CDR1 SGHRS, CDR2 YFSETQ. The junction had 13 bases not matched to a gene; V was cut back by 7 bases and J by 2 bases. This CDR3 spans 16 amino acids. Variable domain in full (rest from reference TRBV5-1 and TRBJ2-7): KAGVTQTPRYLIKTRGQQVTLSCSPISGHRSVSWYQQTPGQGLQFLFEYFSETQRNKGNFPGRFSGRQFSNSRSEMNVSTLELGDSALYLCASGPSRGQGPYEQYFGPGTRLTVT.

This clone has only a few counts. J is TRBJ1-6 and V is TRBV11-3; 9 positions agree with TRBD1. Germline CDR1 reads SGHNT; CDR2 reads YENEEA. J was trimmed by 9 bases and V by 5 bases; bases with no gene match: 5. The CDR3 totals 14 residues. CDR3 in DNA: TGTGCCAGCAGCAAAAGACAGGGGGGTTCACCCCTCCACTTT. This gives the protein CASSKRQGGSPLHF.

In this sample, this clone turned up once. The chain combines TRBV10-3 with TRBJ2-5; 7 bases are shared with TRBD2. This CDR3 is built from 12 residues. The ends lost 6 bases at V and 3 bases at J; junction bases unmatched: 1. Germline values: CDR1 ENHRY, CDR2 SYGVKD. The CDR3 protein is CAIRGTKETQYF. As DNA, the CDR3 is TGTGCCATCAGGGGGACTAAAGAGACCCAGTACTTC.

V gene TRBV6-2 or TRBV6-3 combines with J gene TRBJ2-3; 8 nucleotides align to TRBD2. CDR3 length: 19 residues. Germline CDR1 and CDR2: MNHEY and SVGEGT. The trim removed 0 bases at V and 1 base at J, leaving 12 bases unmatched. The DNA for the CDR3 is TGTGCCAGCAGTTACTCCCTGCGGGAGGAGCTCCTGCGCACAGATACGCAGTATTTT. As protein: CASSYSLREELLRTDTQYF.

In its sample, this clone was seen a few times. V gene TRBV3-1 (or the pseudogene TRBV3-2) combines with J gene TRBJ1-1; TRBD1 matches 7 bases. The CDR3 contains 15 residues. Germline CDR1 and CDR2: LGHDT and YNNKEL (reference sequence). The trim removed 6 bases at V and 0 bases at J, leaving 7 bases unmatched. This chain's CDR3 is CASRMGQLMNTEAFF. The CDR3, as DNA: TGTGCCAGCAGGATGGGACAGCTAATGAACACTGAAGCTTTCTTT.

This rearrangement joins TRBV28 to TRBJ1-5, with TRBD1 matching over 7 bases. Trimming at V came to 11 bases and at J to 7 bases, leaving 17 bases not matched to a gene. Germline values: CDR1 MDHEN, CDR2 SYDVKM. This CDR3 comprises 15 residues. This CDR3 is CAVSPATGVMQPQHF. The CDR3 DNA sequence: TGTGCCGTATCCCCGGCTACAGGGGTGATGCAGCCCCAGCATTTT.

The chain recombines TRBV27 with TRBJ1-1; 10 nucleotides match TRBD1. V was pared by 5 bases and J by 4 bases, with 7 bases of the junction left unmatched. The CDR3 is 15 amino acids. Germline CDR1 is MNHEY and CDR2 is SMNVEV (reference sequence). The CDR3 coding sequence is TGTGCCAGCAGTGGGGCGACAGGGGGCGGCACTGAAGCTTTCTTT. Translation gives CASSGATGGGTEAFF.

The rearrangement links TRBV27 to TRBJ1-5, with TRBD1 as a possible D gene (6 bases). The CDR3 runs to 13 residues. Per germline, CDR1 MNHEY and CDR2 SMNVEV (reference sequence). Trimming cost V 5 bases and J 6 bases, with 11 bases left between them. The chain's CDR3 is CASSETGFQPQHF. In nucleotides, the CDR3 is TGTGCCAGCAGTGAAACAGGGTTTCAGCCCCAGCATTTT.

The rearrangement joins TRBV5-1 to TRBJ1-3; TRBD1 might be the D (5 bases). The CDR3 extends over 14 amino acids. From germline, CDR1 is SGHRS and CDR2 YFSETQ. The V end lost 2 bases, the J end lost 4 bases, and 10 bases lay between the germline ends. As DNA, the CDR3 is TGCGCCAGCAGCTTTGTAGGGGTCGGAAACACCATATATTTT. Translation gives CASSFVGVGNTIYF.

This rearrangement joins TRBV7-9 to TRBJ2-7, with 10 nucleotides matching TRBD1. Germline V lookup: CDR1 SEHNR, CDR2 FQNEAQ (reference sequence). V was clipped by 5 bases and J by 2 bases; unmatched bases: 6. The CDR3 is made up of 15 amino acids. The CDR3 region has the DNA TGTGCCAGCAGCCCCCCGGACAGGGGGACCTACGAGCAGTACTTC. It encodes CASSPPDRGTYEQYF.

The chain employs TRBV27 and TRBJ2-1; 10 bases align to TRBD1. Germline CDR1 is MNHEY and CDR2 is SMNVEV (reference sequence). The V segment lost 5 bases and the J segment 3 bases; nucleotides outside the gene matches: 7. The CDR3 extends over 16 amino acids. The CDR3 region has the DNA TGTGCCAGCAGTCCTTCCGGGACAGGGGTCTACAATGAGCAGTTCTTC. Its protein product is CASSPSGTGVYNEQFF.

The J gene is TRBJ1-5, the V gene TRBV25-1; 7 positions agree with TRBD1. J was trimmed by 2 bases and V by 1 base; bases with no gene match: 5. The CDR3 contains 16 residues. CDR1 is MGHDK, CDR2 SYGVNS, per germline. CDR3 DNA sequence: TGTGCCAGCAGTGAATGCGGACAGGCAGGCAATCAGCCCCAGCATTTT. Protein sequence: CASSECGQAGNQPQHF. The full variable domain, with the rest looked up from reference TRBV25-1 and TRBJ1-5, is EADIYQTPRYLVIGTGKKITLECSQTMGHDKMYWYQQDPGMELHLIHYSYGVNSTEKGDLSSESTVSRIRTEHFPLTLESARPSHTSQYLCASSECGQAGNQPQHFGDGTRLSIL.

The genes are TRBV5-5 and TRBJ2-2, with 10 bases lining up with TRBD2. The CDR3 spans 16 residues. The V gene end was trimmed by 7 bases and the J gene end by 6 bases; junction bases not matched to a gene: 12. Germline V gene lookup returns CDR1 SGHKS and CDR2 YYEKEE (reference sequence). DNA for the CDR3: TGTGCCAGCCGCCCAGGGCTAGCGGGAGTGTCCGGGGAGCTGTTTTTT. Its translation is CASRPGLAGVSGELFF.